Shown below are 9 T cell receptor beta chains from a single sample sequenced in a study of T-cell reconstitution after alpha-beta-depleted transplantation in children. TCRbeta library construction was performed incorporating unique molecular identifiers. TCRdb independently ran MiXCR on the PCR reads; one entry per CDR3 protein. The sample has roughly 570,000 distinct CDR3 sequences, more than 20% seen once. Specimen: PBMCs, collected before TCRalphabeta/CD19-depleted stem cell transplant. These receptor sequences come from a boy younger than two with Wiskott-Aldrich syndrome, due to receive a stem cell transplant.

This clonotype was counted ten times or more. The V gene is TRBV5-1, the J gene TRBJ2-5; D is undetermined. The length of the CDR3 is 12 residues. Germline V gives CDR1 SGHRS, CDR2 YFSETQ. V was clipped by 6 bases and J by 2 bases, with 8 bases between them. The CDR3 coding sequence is TGCGCCAGCACGGCGCATCAAGAGACCCAGTACTTC. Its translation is CASTAHQETQYF.

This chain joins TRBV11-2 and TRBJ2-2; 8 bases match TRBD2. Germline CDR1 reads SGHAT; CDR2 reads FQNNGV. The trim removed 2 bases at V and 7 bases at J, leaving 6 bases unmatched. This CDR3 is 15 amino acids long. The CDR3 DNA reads TGTGCCAGCAGCTTACTAGCGGGTGATATCGGGGAGCTGTTTTTT. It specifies CASSLLAGDIGELFF.

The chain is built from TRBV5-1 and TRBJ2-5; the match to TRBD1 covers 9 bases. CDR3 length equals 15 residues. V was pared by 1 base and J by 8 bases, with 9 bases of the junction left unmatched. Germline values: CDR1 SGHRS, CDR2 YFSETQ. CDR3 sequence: CASSLQGQGGETQYF. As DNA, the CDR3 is TGCGCCAGCAGCTTGCAGGGACAGGGCGGAGAAACCCAGTACTTC. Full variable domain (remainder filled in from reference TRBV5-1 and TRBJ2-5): KAGVTQTPRYLIKTRGQQVTLSCSPISGHRSVSWYQQTPGQGLQFLFEYFSETQRNKGNFPGRFSGRQFSNSRSEMNVSTLELGDSALYLCASSLQGQGGETQYFGPGTRLLVL.

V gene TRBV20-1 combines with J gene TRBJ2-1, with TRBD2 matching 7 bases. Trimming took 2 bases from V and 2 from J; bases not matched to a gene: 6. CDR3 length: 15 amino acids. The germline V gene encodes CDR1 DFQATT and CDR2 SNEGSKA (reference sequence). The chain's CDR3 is CSARPLAAPYNEQFF. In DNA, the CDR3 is TGCAGTGCTAGACCGCTAGCGGCCCCCTACAATGAGCAGTTCTTC.

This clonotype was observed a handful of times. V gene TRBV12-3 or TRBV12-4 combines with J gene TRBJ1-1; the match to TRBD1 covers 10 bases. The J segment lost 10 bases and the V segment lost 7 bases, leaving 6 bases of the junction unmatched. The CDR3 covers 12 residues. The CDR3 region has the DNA TGTGCCAGCACGAGACAGGGGGCTCGAGCTTTCTTT. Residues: CASTRQGARAFF.

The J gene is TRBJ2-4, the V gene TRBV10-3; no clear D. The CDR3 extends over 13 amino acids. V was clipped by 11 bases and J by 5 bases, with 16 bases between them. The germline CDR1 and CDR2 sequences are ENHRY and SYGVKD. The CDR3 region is CAANSEQQNIQYF. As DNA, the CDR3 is TGTGCCGCCAATTCGGAACAGCAAAACATTCAGTACTTC.

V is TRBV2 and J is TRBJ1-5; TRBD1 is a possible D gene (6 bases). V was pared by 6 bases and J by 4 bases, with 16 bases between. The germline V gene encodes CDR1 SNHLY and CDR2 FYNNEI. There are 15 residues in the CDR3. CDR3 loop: CASSIKTGWNQPQHF. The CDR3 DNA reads TGTGCCAGCAGCATTAAGACAGGTTGGAATCAGCCCCAGCATTTT.

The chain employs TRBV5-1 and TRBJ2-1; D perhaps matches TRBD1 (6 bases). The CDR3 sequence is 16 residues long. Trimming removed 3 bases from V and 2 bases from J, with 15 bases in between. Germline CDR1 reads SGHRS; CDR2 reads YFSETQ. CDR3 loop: CASSWTSGQTYNEQFF. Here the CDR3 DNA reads TGCGCCAGCAGCTGGACATCGGGACAAACCTACAATGAGCAGTTCTTC.

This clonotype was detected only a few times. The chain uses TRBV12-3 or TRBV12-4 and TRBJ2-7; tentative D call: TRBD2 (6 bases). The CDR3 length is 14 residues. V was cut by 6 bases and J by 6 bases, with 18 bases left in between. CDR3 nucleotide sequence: TGTGCCAGCAGCCAAGTGGCACGGGGGTCCGAGCAGTACTTC. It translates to CASSQVARGSEQYF.